The 21 T cell receptor beta chains given below trace back to one sample, sequenced in a study of control samples from healthy donors and cancer patients. Data came from immunoSEQ multiplex PCR; TCRdb stores just in-frame clones and leaves some out. The data contain 100,000 to 150,000 clones, 75% to 95% of them singletons. The sequenced material came from blood. All receptors come from a man in his forties in good health.

This chain uses TRBV5-1 with TRBJ2-3, with TRBD1 matching over 7 bases. The germline V gene encodes CDR1 SGHRS and CDR2 YFSETQ. Losses at the gene ends were 3 bases for V and 2 bases for J; bases not matched to a gene: 3. The CDR3 runs to 14 residues. CDR3 nucleotide sequence: TGCGCCAGCAGCTCCGGGACAGACACAGATACGCAGTATTTT. This codes for CASSSGTDTDTQYF.

This chain uses TRBV4-1 with TRBJ1-4; TRBD1 might be the D (6 bases). The CDR3 is made up of 18 amino acids. The V gene's germline CDR1 is MGHRA and CDR2 YSYEKL. V was shortened by 4 bases and J by 0 bases, with 18 bases between the two germline ends. The CDR3 DNA is TGCGCCAGCAGCCCGAGGACAGTCCTGAGAGCAACTAATGAAAAACTGTTTTTT. As protein: CASSPRTVLRATNEKLFF.

This rearrangement joins TRBV7-8 to TRBJ1-2; D remains unclear. V was cut by 3 bases and J by 1 base, with 6 bases left in between. Germline-derived CDR1 and CDR2 are SGHVS and FQNEAQ. The CDR3 sequence is 13 residues long. DNA for the CDR3: TGTGCCAGCAGCTTTGATCTTAACTATGGCTACACCTTC. This translates into CASSFDLNYGYTF.

V gene TRBV5-1 combines with J gene TRBJ2-7; 14 bases are a match to TRBD2. CDR1 and CDR2 from the germline V gene are SGHRS and YFSETQ. V shed 0 bases, J shed 1 base, and the junction held 6 bases outside the gene matches. The CDR3 contains 18 residues. CDR3 sequence reads: CASSLESRTSGGSYEQYF. In DNA form, the CDR3 reads TGCGCCAGCAGCTTGGAGTCCCGGACTAGCGGGGGGTCCTACGAGCAGTACTTC. Full variable domain (missing parts from reference TRBV5-1 and TRBJ2-7): KAGVTQTPRYLIKTRGQQVTLSCSPISGHRSVSWYQQTPGQGLQFLFEYFSETQRNKGNFPGRFSGRQFSNSRSEMNVSTLELGDSALYLCASSLESRTSGGSYEQYFGPGTRLTVT.

V and J are TRBV11-1 and TRBJ1-3; D not resolved. Trimming left V 5 bases short and J 0 bases short, with 11 bases between. CDR1 is SGHAT and CDR2 is FQDESV in the germline V gene (reference sequence). This CDR3 comprises 15 residues. The CDR3 here is CASSQGPSSGNTIYF. The DNA of the CDR3 is TGTGCCAGCAGCCAAGGACCCTCCTCTGGAAACACCATATATTTT. Complete variable domain (other parts from reference TRBV11-1 and TRBJ1-3): EAEVAQSPRYKITEKSQAVAFWCDPISGHATLYWYRQILGQGPELLVQFQDESVVDDSQLPKDRFSAERLKGVDSTLKIQPAELGDSAMYLCASSQGPSSGNTIYFGEGSWLTVV.

The table lists this clone with a few counts. The chain carries TRBV29-1 and TRBJ1-5; weak D call: TRBD1 (5 bases). The CDR3 sequence is 13 residues long. From germline, CDR1 is SQVTM and CDR2 ANQGSEA. Trimming stripped 4 bases from V and 7 bases from J, with 14 bases between. The CDR3 DNA sequence: TGCAGCGTTGGTGGGGGAGGAGGGCAGCCCCAGCATTTT. This gives the protein CSVGGGGGQPQHF.

The chain combines TRBV9 with TRBJ2-7; no reliable D call. Looked up from germline, CDR1 is SGDLS and CDR2 is YYNGEE. This CDR3 region has 15 residues. V was pared by 0 bases and J by 0 bases, with 10 bases between. For the CDR3, the DNA is TGTGCCAGCAGCGTAGGGCTTACGAGCTCCTACGAGCAGTACTTC. Its translation is CASSVGLTSSYEQYF.

This clone was found once. The chain joins TRBV12-3 or TRBV12-4 to TRBJ1-1; the D is unclear. The germline V and J ends were trimmed by 1 base and 11 bases, with 11 bases remaining between them. The CDR3 length is 12 residues. This chain's CDR3 is CASSLGPLEAFF. CDR3 bases: TGTGCCAGCAGTTTAGGCCCTCTGGAGGCTTTCTTT.

The gene calls are TRBV5-1 and TRBJ1-2; D is ambiguous. Trimming cost V 5 bases and J 8 bases, with 19 bases left between them. This CDR3 spans 14 amino acids. CDR1 SGHRS and CDR2 YFSETQ come from the germline V gene. The CDR3 region has the DNA TGCGCCAGCAGTTCCGCCGGACTTTATGGCGGCTACACCTTC. Translating it yields CASSSAGLYGGYTF.

The chain carries TRBV30 and TRBJ1-1, with a weak D call TRBD1 (6 bases). Trimming pared 7 bases from V and 6 bases from J, leaving 15 bases between. Germline loops: CDR1 GTSNPN, CDR2 SVGIG (reference sequence). The length of the CDR3 is 12 residues. Here the CDR3 reads CAYTRGAPEAFF. For the CDR3, the DNA is TGTGCCTACACCCGGGGGGCCCCTGAAGCTTTCTTT.

Here the CDR3 DNA reads TGTGCCAGCAGTTCCCGAGACGGGAATCAGCCCCAGCATTTT. This encodes CASSSRDGNQPQHF. The rearrangement links TRBV27 to TRBJ1-5; D call uncertain. The CDR3 spans 14 residues. Trimming shortened V by 4 bases and J by 4 bases, and 11 bases separated the two germline ends. Germline V CDR1 and CDR2: MNHEY, SMNVEV (reference sequence).

J is TRBJ1-1 and V is TRBV7-9; the D is unclear. This CDR3 region has 14 residues. Trimming removed 3 bases from V and 11 bases from J, with 19 bases in between. Germline CDR1 SEHNR, CDR2 FQNEAQ (reference sequence). The DNA of the CDR3 is TGTGCCAGCAGCTTGGTTTTGGACGAAGTCTCGGCTTTCTTT. As protein: CASSLVLDEVSAFF.

The gene calls are TRBV2 and TRBJ1-2, with TRBD1 matching 7 bases. J gave up 6 bases and V 6 bases, and 16 bases lay outside the gene matches. CDR1 SNHLY and CDR2 FYNNEI come from the germline V gene. The CDR3 sequence is 16 residues long. In nucleotides, the CDR3 is TGTGCCAGCAGCTGGGCTACAGGGGACCCTGCAAATGGCTACACCTTC. It encodes CASSWATGDPANGYTF.

The CDR3 DNA reads as TGTGCCAGCAGCCCCCCTTGGGGCACTGAAGCTTTCTTT. Protein sequence: CASSPPWGTEAFF. The chain combines TRBV11-2 with TRBJ1-1, with unresolved D. The CDR3 sequence is 13 residues long. Deletions cut 5 bases from V and 4 bases from J, with 11 bases between. Germline-derived CDR1 and CDR2 are SGHAT and FQNNGV.

The sample holds one count of this clone. This sequence joins TRBV30 and TRBJ2-3; D not resolved. The CDR3 spans 12 residues. The V end was cut by 0 bases, the J end by 4 bases, with 5 bases between. CDR1 GTSNPN and CDR2 SVGIG come from the germline V gene (reference sequence). CDR3 bases: TGTGCCTGGAGTGTCCGCGCAGATACGCAGTATTTT. It yields the protein CAWSVRADTQYF.

This clone was detected only once. The V call is TRBV24-1, the J call TRBJ2-3, with 14 bases fitting TRBD2. Germline assignment: CDR1 KGHDR and CDR2 SFDVKD. The V gene end was trimmed by 2 bases and the J gene end by 4 bases; junction bases not matched to a gene: 13. The CDR3 extends over 20 amino acids. CDR3 amino acids: CATSDSSRLAGGPRADTQYF. Here the CDR3 DNA reads TGTGCCACCAGTGATTCGTCGAGACTAGCGGGGGGGCCGAGGGCAGATACGCAGTATTTT.

The chain uses TRBV24-1 and TRBJ2-1; tentative D call: TRBD2 (5 bases). CDR1 and CDR2 (germline): KGHDR, SFDVKD. CDR3 length equals 13 residues. The V gene lost 4 bases and the J gene lost 10 bases, with 13 bases spanning the gap. CDR3 bases: TGTGCCACCAGTGACCCGGACTCACACGAGCAGTTCTTC. Amino acids: CATSDPDSHEQFF.

The CDR3 here is CASSLSNRDGSNQPQHF. The CDR3 coding sequence is TGTGCCAGCAGCTTGTCCAACAGGGATGGAAGCAATCAGCCCCAGCATTTT. This sequence joins TRBV7-2 and TRBJ1-5; D perhaps matches TRBD1 (6 bases). CDR3 length: 17 amino acids. V was trimmed by 3 bases and J by 1 base, leaving 16 bases between them. The germline gives CDR1 SGHTA, CDR2 FQGNSA.

The chain is built from TRBV4-1 and TRBJ2-1, with D hard to call. The CDR3 has 15 amino acids. V lost 4 bases and J 0 bases, leaving 10 bases between the germline ends. Germline V CDR1 and CDR2: MGHRA, YSYEKL. This CDR3 is CASSPDGSSYNEQFF. The CDR3 nucleotides read TGCGCCAGCAGCCCCGACGGAAGCTCCTACAATGAGCAGTTCTTC.

The gene calls are TRBV27 and TRBJ1-2, with a tentative D call TRBD1 (6 bases). Between the trimmed V and J ends, which lost 4 bases and 8 bases, there was a span of 20 bases. This CDR3 has 15 residues. In germline, CDR1 is MNHEY, CDR2 SMNVEV (reference sequence). The CDR3 region has the DNA TGTGCCAGCAGTTGGGGGGCGGCCCTATCGGGAGGCTACACCTTC. As protein: CASSWGAALSGGYTF.

This clone occurred once. Here the CDR3 omits its conserved ending phenylalanine or tryptophan, so a read error is the likely source. The DNA is omitted, as the CDR3 cannot be located on it reliably, and the CDR3 follows TCRdb's listing. V gene TRBV2 combines with J gene TRBJ1-4. Germline V gene sequence: CDR1 SNHLY, CDR2 FYNNEI. The CDR3 comprises 12 residues, both ends counted. CDR3 residues: CASKMFEGPETL.